This paragraph reports one TCR beta chain. Indicated treatment: about 20 received Ad26.COV2.S at low or high dose, single or two shots; roughly five received placebo; per-sample allocation not given. Collection of the samples took place on day 63 after the first injection of vaccine or placebo. Sequenced by immunoSEQ multiplex PCR; TCRdb stores in-frame clones only, minus some. The profile covers about 350,000 clones, with roughly nine tenths appearing a single time and around 6.1% taken by the ten largest. This entry belongs to a study of Ad26.COV2.S vaccination and SARS-CoV-2 variants. Between the trimmed V and J ends, which lost 9 bases and 4 bases, there was a span of 15 bases. Germline V gene sequence: CDR1 MNHEY, CDR2 SVGAGI. This CDR3 has 13 amino acids.

This chain uses TRBV6-5 with TRBJ1-2; no firm D call. The receptor comes from a person between 18 and 59 years old who received the Ad26.COV2.S COVID-19 vaccine or a placebo. Here the sequenced sample was peripheral blood, taken in a trial of Ad26.COV2.S vaccine versus placebo. The CDR3: CASVPDLIYGYTF. In DNA, the CDR3 is TGTGCCAGTGTGCCCGACCTTATCTATGGCTACACCTTC.